A selection of T cell receptor beta chains follows, all from one sample in a study of breast tumors, draining lymph nodes, adjacent tissues. MiXCR, applied by TCRdb to the multiplex PCR reads, yields one record per CDR3 protein. The table includes about 11,000 distinct CDR3 sequences, around 34% detected once. Sequencing was done on a sample of breast tumor tissue. The receptors were gathered from a female donor with breast cancer. Some clones in this sample may be carry-over from other donors' samples. The CDR3 runs from the conserved cysteine through the conserved F or W. D genes are given only for firm matches. Some rows mark clone size as missing; the rest say once, few, many or name a class of expanded clone.

j_call v_call clone_size d_call cdr3_nt cdr3_aa
TRBJ2-7 TRBV20-1 medium-sized NA TGCAGTGCGTACCGGGACATATCCTACGAGCAGTACTTC CSAYRDISYEQYF
TRBJ1-3 TRBV6-1 many NA TGTGCCAGCAGTGAACCAGGGAGAAGTGGAAACACCATATATTTT CASSEPGRSGNTIYF
TRBJ2-2 TRBV15 medium-sized NA TGTGCCACCAGCAGAGATTATCCAGGACAAGACACCGGGGAGCTGTTTTTT CATSRDYPGQDTGELFF
TRBJ2-5 TRBV20-1 NA TRBD2 TGCAGTGCTAGACTAGCGGGAGCCCAAGAGACCCAGTACTTC CSARLAGAQETQYF
TRBJ1-5 TRBV10-3 many NA TGTGCCATCAGGGAGTCCGAGGAATATGACAATCAGCCCCAGCATTTT CAIRESEEYDNQPQHF
TRBJ1-1 TRBV19 few NA TGTGCCAGTAAACAGACAGGTCCGAACACTGAAGCTTTCTTT CASKQTGPNTEAFF
TRBJ1-2 TRBV7-2 NA NA TGTGCCAGCAGCTTATCGGGTGCACAGTATGGCTACACCTTC CASSLSGAQYGYTF
TRBJ1-1 TRBV6-5 NA TRBD1 TGTGCCAGCAGTGGGACAGCGAACACTGAAGCTTTCTTT CASSGTANTEAFF
TRBJ1-6 TRBV11-3 many NA TGTGCCAGCAGCTTAGACGGACGGAGGGATTCACCCCTCCACTTT CASSLDGRRDSPLHF
TRBJ1-3 TRBV7-8 NA NA TGTGCCAGCAGCTTGGCTAGCTCTGGAAACACCATATATTTT CASSLASSGNTIYF
TRBJ2-5 TRBV7-3 many NA TGTGCCAGCAGCTTAGATGGGGGGGCAGAGACCCAGTACTTC CASSLDGGAETQYF
TRBJ2-5 TRBV2 NA NA TGTGCCAGCAGTGCGGGGGAGACCCAGTACTTT CASSAGETQYF
TRBJ1-1 TRBV6-1 NA TRBD1 TGTGCCAGCAGTCTCCGACAGGGTGTCGTCACTGAAGCTTTCTTT CASSLRQGVVTEAFF
TRBJ1-3 TRBV7-9 many TRBD1 TGTGCCAGCAGCCTACCTCAGGGGGAAGCGTCCTCTGGAAACACCATATATTTT CASSLPQGEASSGNTIYF